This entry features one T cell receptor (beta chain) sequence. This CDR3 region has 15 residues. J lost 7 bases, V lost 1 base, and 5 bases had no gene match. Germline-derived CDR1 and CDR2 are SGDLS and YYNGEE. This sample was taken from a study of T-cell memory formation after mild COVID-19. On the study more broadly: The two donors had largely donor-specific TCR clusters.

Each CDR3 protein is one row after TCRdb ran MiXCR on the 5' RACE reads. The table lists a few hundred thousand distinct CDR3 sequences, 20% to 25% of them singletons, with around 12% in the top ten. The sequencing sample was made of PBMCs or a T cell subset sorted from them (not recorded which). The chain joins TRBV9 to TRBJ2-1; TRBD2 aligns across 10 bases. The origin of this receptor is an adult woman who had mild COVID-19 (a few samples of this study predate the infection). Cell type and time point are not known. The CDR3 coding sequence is TGTGCCAGCAGCGTACTAGCGGGGGAACCTAATGAGCAGTTCTTC. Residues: CASSVLAGEPNEQFF. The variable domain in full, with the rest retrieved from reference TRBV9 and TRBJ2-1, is DSGVTQTPKHLITATGQRVTLRCSPRSGDLSVYWYQQSLDQGLQFLIQYYNGEERAKGNILERFSAQQFPDLHSELNLSSLELGDSALYFCASSVLAGEPNEQFFGPGTRLTVL.